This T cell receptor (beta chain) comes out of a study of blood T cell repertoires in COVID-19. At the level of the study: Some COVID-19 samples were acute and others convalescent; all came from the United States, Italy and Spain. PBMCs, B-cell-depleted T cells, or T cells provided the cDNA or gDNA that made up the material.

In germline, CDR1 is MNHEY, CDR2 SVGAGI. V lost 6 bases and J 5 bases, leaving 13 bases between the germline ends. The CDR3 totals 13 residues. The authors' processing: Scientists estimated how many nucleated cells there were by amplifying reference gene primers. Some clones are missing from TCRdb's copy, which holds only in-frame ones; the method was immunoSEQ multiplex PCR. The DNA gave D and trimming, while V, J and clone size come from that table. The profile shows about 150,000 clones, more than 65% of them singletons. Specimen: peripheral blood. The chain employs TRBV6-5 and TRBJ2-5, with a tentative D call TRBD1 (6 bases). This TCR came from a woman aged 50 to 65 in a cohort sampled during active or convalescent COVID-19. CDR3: CASRIQGTETQYF. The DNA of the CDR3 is TGTGCCAGCAGGATACAGGGTACCGAGACCCAGTACTTC.